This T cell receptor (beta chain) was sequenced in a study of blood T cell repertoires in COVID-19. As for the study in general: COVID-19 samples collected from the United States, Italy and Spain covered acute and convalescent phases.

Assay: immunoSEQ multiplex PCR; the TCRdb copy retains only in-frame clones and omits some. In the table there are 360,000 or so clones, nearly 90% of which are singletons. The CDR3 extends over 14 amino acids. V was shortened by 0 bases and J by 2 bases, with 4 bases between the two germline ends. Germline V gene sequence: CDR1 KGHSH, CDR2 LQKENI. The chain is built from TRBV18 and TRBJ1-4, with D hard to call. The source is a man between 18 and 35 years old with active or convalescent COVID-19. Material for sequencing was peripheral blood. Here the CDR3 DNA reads TGTGCCAGCTCACCACCTCTTACTAATGAAAAACTGTTTTTT. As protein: CASSPPLTNEKLFF.